This T cell receptor (beta chain) originates from a study of T cells in Graves' hyperthyroidism and ophthalmopathy. The overall study: Blood from the periphery was taken at initial diagnosis, before any treatment.

Newly diagnosed hyperthyroidism patients aged 18 to 65 years had disease lasting under 2 months. TCR beta CDR3 regions were amplified from RNA. With the HTBI primer set, the TCR CDR3 went through a first round of RT-PCR. TCRdb reprocessed the multiplex PCR reads with MiXCR, giving one entry per CDR3 protein. The table includes around 720,000 distinct CDR3 sequences, roughly a third detected once. General study results and limits: Most thyroid clonotypes expanded above 0.001 appeared in blood too.

On this clonotype itself: Its specificity is not known.

There are 14 residues in the CDR3. Germline-derived CDR1 and CDR2 are LNHDA and SQIVND (reference sequence). V dropped 9 bases and J dropped 1 base, with 15 bases sitting between them. The V and J genes are TRBV19 and TRBJ1-1, with a tentative D call TRBD1 (5 bases). The source is a woman aged 40 to 50 with Graves' hyperthyroidism. Sequencing input: blood. CDR3 residues: CASSPAGKNTEAFF. CDR3 nucleotide sequence: TGTGCCAGCAGCCCCGCAGGGAAGAACACTGAAGCTTTCTTT.